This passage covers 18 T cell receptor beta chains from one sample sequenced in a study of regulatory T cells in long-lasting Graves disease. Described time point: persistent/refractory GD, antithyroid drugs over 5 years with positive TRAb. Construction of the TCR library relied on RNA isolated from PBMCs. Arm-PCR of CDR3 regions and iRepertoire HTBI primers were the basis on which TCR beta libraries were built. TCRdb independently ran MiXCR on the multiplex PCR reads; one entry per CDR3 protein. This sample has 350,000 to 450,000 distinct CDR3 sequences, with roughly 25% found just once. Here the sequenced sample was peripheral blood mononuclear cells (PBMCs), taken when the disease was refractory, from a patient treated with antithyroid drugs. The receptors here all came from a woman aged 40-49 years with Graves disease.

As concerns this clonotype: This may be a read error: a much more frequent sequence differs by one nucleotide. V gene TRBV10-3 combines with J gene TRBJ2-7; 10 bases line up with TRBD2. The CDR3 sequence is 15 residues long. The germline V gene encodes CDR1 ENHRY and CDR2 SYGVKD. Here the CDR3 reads CTISTSGTSSYEQYF. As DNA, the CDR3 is TGTACCATCAGCACTAGCGGGACAAGCTCCTACGAGCAGTACTTC.

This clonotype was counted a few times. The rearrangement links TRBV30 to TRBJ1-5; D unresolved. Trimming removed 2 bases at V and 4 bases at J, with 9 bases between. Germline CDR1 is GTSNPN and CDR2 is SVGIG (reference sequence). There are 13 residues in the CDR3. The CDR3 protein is CAWSFQENQPQHF. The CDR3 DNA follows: TGTGCCTGGAGTTTTCAGGAAAATCAGCCCCAGCATTTT.

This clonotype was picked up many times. CDR3 sequence reads: CASCSGFLPLHF. The CDR3 nucleotides are TGTGCCAGTTGTTCGGGATTTCTACCCCTCCACTTT. The chain has TRBV28 and TRBJ1-6; no clear D gene. The CDR3 is 12 residues long. The V and J ends lost 9 bases and 12 bases respectively, with 15 bases between them. Germline CDR1 is MDHEN and CDR2 is SYDVKM.

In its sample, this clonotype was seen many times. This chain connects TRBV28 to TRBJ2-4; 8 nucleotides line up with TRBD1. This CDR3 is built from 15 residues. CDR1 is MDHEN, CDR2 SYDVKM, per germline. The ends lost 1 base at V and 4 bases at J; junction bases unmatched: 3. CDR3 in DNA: TGTGCCAGCAGTTTATCGCGGACAGGGAAAAACATTCAGTACTTC. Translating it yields CASSLSRTGKNIQYF.

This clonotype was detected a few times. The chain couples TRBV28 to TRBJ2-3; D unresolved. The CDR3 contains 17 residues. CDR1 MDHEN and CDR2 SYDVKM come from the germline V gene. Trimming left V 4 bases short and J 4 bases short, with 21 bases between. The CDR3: CASSSGCYRVLADTQYF. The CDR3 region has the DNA TGTGCCAGCAGTTCCGGATGTTATCGGGTTTTGGCAGATACGCAGTATTTT.

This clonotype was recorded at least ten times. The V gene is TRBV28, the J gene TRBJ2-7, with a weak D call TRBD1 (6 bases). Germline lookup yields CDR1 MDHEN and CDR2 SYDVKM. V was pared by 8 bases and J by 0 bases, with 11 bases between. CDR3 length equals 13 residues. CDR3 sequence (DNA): TGTGCCAGCCTAAGGACAGACTCCTACGAGCAGTACTTC. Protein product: CASLRTDSYEQYF.

The CDR3 nucleotides read TGTGCCACCAAGGGTATAGCGGGACCACCCTACAATGAGCAGTTCTTC. It codes for CATKGIAGPPYNEQFF. V is TRBV2 and J is TRBJ2-1, with TRBD2 matching over 8 bases. V lost 10 bases to trimming and J lost 2 bases; unmatched junction nucleotides: 13. The CDR3 extends over 16 amino acids. CDR1 SNHLY and CDR2 FYNNEI come from the germline V gene. Supplemented by reference TRBV2 and TRBJ2-1, the full variable domain reads EPEVTQTPSHQVTQMGQEVILRCVPISNHLYFYWYRQILGQKVEFLVSFYNNEISEKSEIFDDQFSVERPDGSNFTLKIRSTKLEDSAMYFCATKGIAGPPYNEQFFGPGTRLTVL.

The CDR3 here is CASSDFVDRDTGELFF. In DNA form, the CDR3 reads TGTGCCAGCAGCGATTTCGTAGACAGGGACACCGGGGAGCTGTTTTTT. This sequence joins TRBV11-2 and TRBJ2-2, with 7 bases that match TRBD1. V was clipped by 5 bases and J by 3 bases; unmatched bases: 9. Looked up from germline, CDR1 is SGHAT and CDR2 is FQNNGV. The CDR3 has 16 amino acids.

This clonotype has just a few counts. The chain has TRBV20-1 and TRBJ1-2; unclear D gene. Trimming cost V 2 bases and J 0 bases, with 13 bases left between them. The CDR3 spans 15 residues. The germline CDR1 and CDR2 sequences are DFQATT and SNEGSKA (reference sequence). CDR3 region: CSARSDTEANYGYTF. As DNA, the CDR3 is TGCAGTGCTAGATCGGATACAGAGGCTAACTATGGCTACACCTTC.

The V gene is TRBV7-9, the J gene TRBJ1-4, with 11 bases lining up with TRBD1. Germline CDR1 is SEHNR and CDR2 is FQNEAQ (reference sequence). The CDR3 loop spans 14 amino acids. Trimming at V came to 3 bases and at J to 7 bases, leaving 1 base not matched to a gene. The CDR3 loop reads CASSFGTGGEKLFF. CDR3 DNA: TGTGCCAGCAGCTTTGGGACAGGGGGTGAAAAACTGTTTTTT.

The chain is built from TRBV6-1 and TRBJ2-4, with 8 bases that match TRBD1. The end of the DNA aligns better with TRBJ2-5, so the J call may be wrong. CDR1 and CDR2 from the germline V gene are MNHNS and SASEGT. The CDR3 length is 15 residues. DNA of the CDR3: TGTGCCAGCAGTGGGACAGGGTGGAGGGCCAAGACCCAGTACTTC. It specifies CASSGTGWRAKTQYF.

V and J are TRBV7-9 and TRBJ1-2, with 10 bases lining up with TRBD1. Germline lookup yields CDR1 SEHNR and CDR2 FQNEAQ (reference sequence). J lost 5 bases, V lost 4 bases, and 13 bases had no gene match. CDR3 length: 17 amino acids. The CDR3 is CASSSLTGGGRGYGYTF. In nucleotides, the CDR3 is TGTGCCAGCAGCTCCTTGACAGGGGGCGGGAGGGGATATGGCTACACCTTC. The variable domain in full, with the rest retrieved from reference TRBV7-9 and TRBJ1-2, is DTGVSQNPRHKITKRGQNVTFRCDPISEHNRLYWYRQTLGQGPEFLTYFQNEAQLEKSRLLSDRFSAERPKGSFSTLEIQRTEQGDSAMYLCASSSLTGGGRGYGYTFGSGTRLTVV.

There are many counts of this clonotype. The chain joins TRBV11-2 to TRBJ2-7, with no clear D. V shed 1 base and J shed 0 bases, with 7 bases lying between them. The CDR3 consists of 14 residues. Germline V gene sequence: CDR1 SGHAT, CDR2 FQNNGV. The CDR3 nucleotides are TGTGCCAGCAGCTTAGCTGGCAGCTCCTACGAGCAGTACTTC. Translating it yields CASSLAGSSYEQYF.

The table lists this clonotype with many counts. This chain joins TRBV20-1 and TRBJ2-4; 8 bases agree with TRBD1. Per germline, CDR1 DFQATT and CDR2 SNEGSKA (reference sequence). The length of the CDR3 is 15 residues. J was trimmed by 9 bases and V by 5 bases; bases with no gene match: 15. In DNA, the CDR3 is TGCAGTGCTTGTGACACCGGGACAGGCATGTGCATTCAGTACTTC. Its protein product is CSACDTGTGMCIQYF.

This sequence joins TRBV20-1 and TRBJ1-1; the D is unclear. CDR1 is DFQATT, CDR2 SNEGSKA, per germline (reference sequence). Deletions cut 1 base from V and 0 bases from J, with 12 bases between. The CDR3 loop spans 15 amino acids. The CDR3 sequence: CSARAFMALNTEAFF. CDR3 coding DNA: TGCAGTGCTAGAGCCTTTATGGCTCTGAACACTGAAGCTTTCTTT.

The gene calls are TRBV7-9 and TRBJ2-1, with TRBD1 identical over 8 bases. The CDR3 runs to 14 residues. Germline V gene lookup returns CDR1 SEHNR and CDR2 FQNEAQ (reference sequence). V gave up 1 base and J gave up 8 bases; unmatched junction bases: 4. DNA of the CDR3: TGTGCCAGCAGCTTAGGGCAGGGGGCGGATGAGCAGTTCTTC. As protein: CASSLGQGADEQFF.

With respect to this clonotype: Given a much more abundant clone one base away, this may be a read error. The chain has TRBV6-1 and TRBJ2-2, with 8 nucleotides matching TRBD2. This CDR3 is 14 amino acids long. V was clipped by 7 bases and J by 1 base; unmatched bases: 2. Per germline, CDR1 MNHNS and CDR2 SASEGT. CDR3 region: CASILAGNTGELFF. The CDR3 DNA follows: TGTGCCAGCATCCTAGCGGGGAACACCGGGGAGCTGTTTTTT.

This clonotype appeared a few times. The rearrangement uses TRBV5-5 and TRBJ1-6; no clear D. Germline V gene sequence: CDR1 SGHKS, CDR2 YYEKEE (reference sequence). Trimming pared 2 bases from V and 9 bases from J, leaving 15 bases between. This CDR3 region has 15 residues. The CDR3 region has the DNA TGTGCCAGCAGCTTCGGACTGCCTCCCGGTTCACCCCTCCACTTT. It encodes CASSFGLPPGSPLHF. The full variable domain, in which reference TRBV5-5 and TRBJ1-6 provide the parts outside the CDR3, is DAGVTQSPTHLIKTRGQQVTLRCSPISGHKSVSWYQQVLGQGPQFIFQYYEKEERGRGNFPDRFSARQFPNYSSELNVNALLLGDSALYLCASSFGLPPGSPLHFGNGTRLTVT.